There are a few counts of the clone carrying this TCR beta chain. The antigen is undetermined. Repertoires were generated with immunoSEQ multiplex PCR, while TCRdb's copy carries only in-frame clones and drops some. Here the sample spans approximately 46,000 clones, around 30% being singletons. The data are from a study of tumour-infiltrating T cells in Burkitt lymphoma. Study-level information: The Burkitt lymphoma cohort spanned all epidemiological subtypes. Productive clonality predicted overall and progression-free survival. Study-wide findings and caveats: Several public clonotypes recurred in numerous Burkitt lymphoma patients.

CDR3 size: 12 residues. Trimming stripped 7 bases from V and 11 bases from J, with 17 bases between. Germline V lookup: CDR1 SNHLY, CDR2 FYNNEI. The origin of this receptor is a human donor with Burkitt lymphoma. Material: tumor tissue. V is TRBV2 and J is TRBJ1-1; D gene uncertain. CDR3 DNA: TGTGCCAGCACCCCCCTTGGGCGTGGGGCTTTCTTT. It yields the protein CASTPLGRGAFF.